A selection of T cell receptor beta chains follows, all from one sample in a study of T cell responses to AZD1222 COVID-19 vaccine. Profiling relied on immunoSEQ multiplex PCR, and the TCRdb table lists in-frame clones only, not all of them. This table holds roughly 120,000 clones, around 93% found once. The specimen was peripheral blood, collected on day 0 of AZD1222 vaccination. The origin of the receptors is an adult in good health. Both conserved end residues are part of each CDR3. The order of the fields is V gene, D gene, clone size, J gene, CDR3 DNA, CDR3 protein. D genes are given only for firm matches. Clone sizes are given selectively: once, few, many, or a class where the clone is expanded.

V: TRBV18
D: NA
size: NA
J: TRBJ1-4
DNA: TGTGCCAGCTCACCACCGGGAGGAAGGGTTGAAAAACTGTTTTTT
CDR3: CASSPPGGRVEKLFF

V: TRBV14
D: NA
size: NA
J: TRBJ1-2
DNA: TGTGCCAGCAGCCAAGGTCTCGGGAGGAGTGGCTATGGCTACACCTTC
CDR3: CASSQGLGRSGYGYTF

V: TRBV9
D: TRBD2
size: NA
J: TRBJ2-1
DNA: TGTGCCAGCAGCGGTGGATCTAGCGGGGAAGGCTACAATGAGCAGTTCTTC
CDR3: CASSGGSSGEGYNEQFF

V: TRBV5-1
D: TRBD2
size: NA
J: TRBJ2-7
DNA: TGCGCCAGCAGCTTGACTCCCACGACTAGCGGCTACGAGCAGTACTTC
CDR3: CASSLTPTTSGYEQYF

V: TRBV30
D: NA
size: NA
J: TRBJ1-6
DNA: TGTGCCGGGGGGGGCGGGGGCAAGAATTCACCCCTCCACTTT
CDR3: CAGGGGGKNSPLHF

V: TRBV7-9
D: NA
size: NA
J: TRBJ1-6
DNA: TGTGCCAGCAGCTTAGTACAGGGCGAGTCACCCCTCCACTTT
CDR3: CASSLVQGESPLHF

V: TRBV28
D: NA
size: NA
J: TRBJ1-5
DNA: TGTGCCAGCGGTTTGGGGCTCAATTACCAGCCCCAGCATTTT
CDR3: CASGLGLNYQPQHF

V: TRBV2
D: NA
size: once
J: TRBJ1-3
DNA: TGTGCCAGCACCGTGGACGATTTCTCTGGAAACACCATATATTTT
CDR3: CASTVDDFSGNTIYF

V: TRBV10-1
D: NA
size: NA
J: TRBJ2-2
DNA: TGCGCCAGCAGTGACTACAGGGAGGAGAACACCGGGGAGCTGTTTTTT
CDR3: CASSDYREENTGELFF

V: TRBV5-1
D: NA
size: NA
J: TRBJ1-2
DNA: TGCGCCAGCAGCTTGGACCTCGGGCGGCCTGCCATGGGCTACACCTTC
CDR3: CASSLDLGRPAMGYTF

V: TRBV19
D: NA
size: NA
J: TRBJ1-2
DNA: TGTGCCAGTAGTATGAAGGTTTTGAGCAGGTCTGCCTATGGCTACACCTTC
CDR3: CASSMKVLSRSAYGYTF

V: TRBV5-4
D: NA
size: NA
J: TRBJ2-2
DNA: TGTGCCAGCAGCCCTCCCCCCCGAGGTACAAACACCGGGGAGCTGTTTTTT
CDR3: CASSPPPRGTNTGELFF

V: TRBV5-1
D: NA
size: once
J: TRBJ1-4
DNA: TGCGCCAGCAGCGGCAGGGGTAATGAAAAACTGTTTTTT
CDR3: CASSGRGNEKLFF

V: TRBV7-9
D: TRBD1
size: NA
J: TRBJ1-1
DNA: TGTGCCAGCAGACCGGACAGGGCTGTAAGTTTGGACACTGAAGCTTTCTTT
CDR3: CASRPDRAVSLDTEAFF

V: TRBV3-1/TRBV3-2
D: TRBD2
size: NA
J: TRBJ2-7
DNA: TGTGCCAGCAGCCACTCGGGACTAGCGGCCGCCTACGAGCAGTACTTC
CDR3: CASSHSGLAAAYEQYF

V: TRBV11-2
D: NA
size: few
J: TRBJ2-7
DNA: TGTGCCAGCAGCTCCCCTATGGACAGTTCCTACGAGCAGTACTTC
CDR3: CASSSPMDSSYEQYF

V: TRBV28
D: NA
size: NA
J: TRBJ1-5
DNA: TGTGCCACCTCCCCGAGCAATCAGCCCCAGCATTTT
CDR3: CATSPSNQPQHF

V: TRBV7-2
D: TRBD1
size: NA
J: TRBJ1-5
DNA: TGTGCCAGCAGCTTAGGGGACAGGGGGCCGGGGCAGCCCCAGCATTTT
CDR3: CASSLGDRGPGQPQHF

V: TRBV2
D: NA
size: NA
J: TRBJ2-7
DNA: TGTGCCAGCAAACAAAGGTCAGGGGTCGGCGAGCAGTACTTC
CDR3: CASKQRSGVGEQYF

V: TRBV21-1
D: NA
size: medium-sized
J: TRBJ1-5
DNA: TGTGCCAGCAGCAAGGGGCAGCCCCAGCATTTT
CDR3: CASSKGQPQHF

V: TRBV24-1
D: TRBD1
size: NA
J: TRBJ2-3
DNA: TGTGCCACCAGTGATTTAGCCCCGACAGGGGATAGGACAGATACGCAGTATTTT
CDR3: CATSDLAPTGDRTDTQYF

V: TRBV6-5
D: TRBD1
size: NA
J: TRBJ1-6
DNA: TGTGCCACCAGATCCGGGACAGTAAATTCACCCCTCCACTTT
CDR3: CATRSGTVNSPLHF

V: TRBV2
D: TRBD2
size: few
J: TRBJ2-7
DNA: TGTGCCAGCAGTGAAGGTGGTAGCGGGAACCACGAGCAGTACTTC
CDR3: CASSEGGSGNHEQYF

V: TRBV3-1/TRBV3-2
D: NA
size: once
J: TRBJ1-4
DNA: TGTGCCAGCAGCCAAAACCCAGGCCCCGGTACACATGAAAAACTGTTTTTT
CDR3: CASSQNPGPGTHEKLFF

V: TRBV19
D: NA
size: NA
J: TRBJ1-1
DNA: TGTGCCAGCGGAAATTACATGAACACTGAAGCTTTCTTT
CDR3: CASGNYMNTEAFF

V: TRBV2
D: NA
size: NA
J: TRBJ2-2
DNA: TGTGCCAGCAGTGTCACTGCACCTACCCGGGAGCTGTTTTTT
CDR3: CASSVTAPTRELFF

V: TRBV6-2/TRBV6-3
D: NA
size: NA
J: TRBJ1-2
DNA: TGTGCCAGCAGTTACTCGATCAGAACAGGACCCTATGGCTACACCTTC
CDR3: CASSYSIRTGPYGYTF

V: TRBV6-2/TRBV6-3
D: NA
size: NA
J: TRBJ2-7
DNA: TGTGCCAGCAGTAGGACCCCCTACGAGCAGTACTTC
CDR3: CASSRTPYEQYF

V: TRBV6-6
D: TRBD1
size: NA
J: TRBJ1-2
DNA: TGTGCCAGCAGTAATACAGGGGGCGCCGGTGGCTACACCTTC
CDR3: CASSNTGGAGGYTF

V: TRBV3-1/TRBV3-2
D: NA
size: NA
J: TRBJ2-2
DNA: TGTGCCAGCACCCCACTTCTAGGGGGTGACACCGGGGAGCTGTTTTTT
CDR3: CASTPLLGGDTGELFF

V: TRBV7-9
D: NA
size: NA
J: TRBJ1-1
DNA: TGTGCCAGCAGAGCCCCTCGAACGGGGGCTGAAGCTTTCTTT
CDR3: CASRAPRTGAEAFF

V: TRBV7-9
D: TRBD2
size: NA
J: TRBJ2-1
DNA: TGTGCCAGCAGCCATACCGGGACTAGCGGGGAAAGCTCCTACAATGAGCAGTTCTTC
CDR3: CASSHTGTSGESSYNEQFF

V: TRBV6-9
D: TRBD1
size: once
J: TRBJ2-5
DNA: TGTGCCAGCAGAAGTCGCCGGACAGGGGGAGTGGAGACCCAGTACTTC
CDR3: CASRSRRTGGVETQYF

V: TRBV6-4
D: NA
size: NA
J: TRBJ1-2
DNA: TGTGCCAGCAGTGACCGAGGACAGCTAGGCTACACCTTC
CDR3: CASSDRGQLGYTF

V: TRBV11-2
D: NA
size: NA
J: TRBJ2-7
DNA: TGTGCCAGCAGCCCCCTTTATTATTCCTACGAGCAGTACTTC
CDR3: CASSPLYYSYEQYF

V: TRBV5-6
D: NA
size: NA
J: TRBJ1-2
DNA: TGTGCCAGCAGCCAGCCATTTATAGCGTATGGCTACACCTTC
CDR3: CASSQPFIAYGYTF

V: TRBV5-6
D: NA
size: NA
J: TRBJ1-1
DNA: TGTGCCAGCAGCTTGGAGGGGACGGCCTCTGAAGCTTTCTTT
CDR3: CASSLEGTASEAFF